The 7 T cell receptor beta chains below all came from one sample that was sequenced in a study of shared clonotypes between healthy human individuals. Positive CCR7 selection of CD45RO-negative cells yielded the naive CD8 cells, and terminally differentiated effector memory CD45RA+ cells were excluded. The data were produced by immunoSEQ multiplex PCR, yet TCRdb's version contains in-frame clones alone and is incomplete. The sample carries about 2.2 million clones, 93% recorded once. The sample consisted of naive CD8+ T cells from PBMCs. These receptors originate from a man younger than 30 in good health. Some clones in this sample may be carry-over from other donors' samples.

The chain has TRBV4-3 and TRBJ2-1, with D perhaps TRBD2 (6 bases). The germline V and J ends were trimmed by 0 bases and 12 bases, with 18 bases remaining between them. CDR3 length: 15 residues. From germline, CDR1 is LGHNA and CDR2 YSLEER. CDR3 sequence reads: CASSQDTRGTRGQFF. For the CDR3, the DNA is TGCGCCAGCAGCCAAGATACACGGGGGACTCGGGGGCAGTTCTTC.

The sample holds a few counts of this clone. The V and J genes are TRBV2 and TRBJ2-7, with D possibly being TRBD1 (6 bases). Trimming stripped 10 bases from V and 2 bases from J, with 12 bases between. The CDR3 extends over 12 amino acids. CDR1 is SNHLY and CDR2 is FYNNEI in the germline V gene. Here the CDR3 reads CATGDPPYEQYF. The CDR3 DNA is TGTGCCACAGGGGATCCCCCCTACGAGCAGTACTTC.

The chain employs TRBV27 and TRBJ1-5, with 9 bases lining up with TRBD1. In germline, CDR1 is MNHEY, CDR2 SMNVEV (reference sequence). J was trimmed by 6 bases and V by 3 bases; bases with no gene match: 3. This CDR3 spans 14 amino acids. In DNA form, the CDR3 reads TGTGCCAGCAGTTTTACAGGGGGCAGTCAGCCCCAGCATTTT. Its translation is CASSFTGGSQPQHF.

Regarding this clone: A much larger clone sits a single nucleotide away, making a read error possible. This chain links TRBV5-8 with TRBJ2-3; D is unclear. The V and J ends lost 3 bases and 4 bases respectively, with 3 bases between them. Germline V gene lookup returns CDR1 SGHTS and CDR2 YDEGEE. The CDR3 sequence is 11 residues long. The CDR3 reads CASSWSDTQYF. CDR3 sequence (DNA): TGTGCCAGCAGCTGGTCAGATACGCAGTATTTT. The entire variable domain, with the rest obtained from reference TRBV5-8 and TRBJ2-3, is as follows: EAGVTQSPTHLIKTRGQQATLRCSPISGHTSVYWYQQALGLGLQFLLWYDEGEERNRGNFPPRFSGRQFPNYSSELNVNALELEDSALYLCASSWSDTQYFGPGTRLTVL.

Of note for this clone: Other DNA sequences from this sample encode an identical CDR3 as well. This rearrangement joins TRBV4-2 to TRBJ2-1, with a weak D call TRBD2 (5 bases). V lost 0 bases and J lost 0, with 12 bases in between. The CDR3 has 17 residues. Germline CDR1 reads LGHNA; CDR2 reads YNFKEQ. Here the CDR3 DNA reads TGTGCCAGCAGCCAAGATTCGAGCGGAAGCTCCTACAATGAGCAGTTCTTC. This encodes CASSQDSSGSSYNEQFF.

The chain is built from TRBV6-5 and TRBJ1-6; D remains unclear. Germline CDR1 MNHEY, CDR2 SVGAGI. The CDR3 extends over 16 amino acids. Deletions cut 0 bases from V and 7 bases from J, with 13 bases between. The CDR3 loop reads CASSYSHTGGNSPLHF. In DNA form, the CDR3 reads TGTGCCAGCAGTTACTCGCACACGGGTGGAAATTCACCCCTCCACTTT.

As regards this clone: Within the sample, other DNA sequences also encode this same CDR3. The CDR3 bases are TGTGCCAGCAGTCCCAGGGGCCTCTACGAGCAGTACTTC. Its protein is CASSPRGLYEQYF. The V gene is TRBV27, the J gene TRBJ2-7; possible D gene TRBD1, 6 bases. The CDR3 is 13 residues long. With 5 bases removed from V and 3 bases from J, the gap between germline ends came to 11 bases. CDR1 is MNHEY and CDR2 is SMNVEV in the germline V gene (reference sequence).